What follows describes a single T cell receptor beta chain. Its antigen is unknown. TCRdb analysed the 5' RACE reads with MiXCR anew, one entry per CDR3 protein. The repertoire holds some 1,700,000 distinct CDR3 sequences, with under 35% as singletons. The data are from a study of identical twins. Study-wide results and caveats: Without tracking the same donors, conclusions rested on cross-sectional statistical analysis. The study found weaker excess twin sharing in beta out-of-frame sequences.

Germline V gene data show CDR1 as MDHEN and CDR2 as SYDVKM. The CDR3 is 15 amino acids. V lost 5 bases and J lost 4; bases outside the gene matches: 9. The clonotype comes from a newborn girl in good health. The chain employs TRBV28 and TRBJ1-1; 8 bases are a match to TRBD1. Source material: cord blood. CDR3 DNA: TGTGCCAGCAGTCGGACAGGGCGTCGGGTCACTGAAGCTTTCTTT. It is translated as CASSRTGRRVTEAFF. Looking up the rest from reference TRBV28 and TRBJ1-1 gives the full variable domain: DVKVTQSSRYLVKRTGEKVFLECVQDMDHENMFWYRQDPGLGLRLIYFSYDVKMKEKGDIPEGYSVSREKKERFSLILESASTNQTSMYLCASSRTGRRVTEAFFGQGTRLTVV.